This is a list of T cell receptor beta chains from one sample in a study of identifying expanded T cells in peripheral blood. Using immunoSEQ multiplex PCR, the repertoire was profiled, and TCRdb retains in-frame clones only, with some absent. The sample consists of 75,000 to 90,000 clones, approximately 84% of them appearing once. The material sequenced was blood. These receptors all come from a person between 18 and 75 years old in good health. CDR3s include the opening cysteine and the closing phenylalanine or tryptophan. Each record gives: D gene, V gene, clone size, J gene, CDR3 protein, CDR3 DNA. The D gene is left open where the match is weak. Clone size is shown for a subset of rows, as once, few, many or a class of expanded clone.

>-|TRBV5-1|-|TRBJ2-5
CASSLGPGSLQETQYF
TGCGCCAGCAGCTTGGGGCCGGGATCCCTTCAAGAGACCCAGTACTTC
>-|TRBV2|-|TRBJ1-1
CASDGRGRASVEAFF
TGTGCCAGCGACGGTCGGGGAAGGGCCTCGGTTGAAGCTTTCTTT
>-|TRBV18|-|TRBJ1-2
CASSPSQEANYGYTF
TGTGCCAGCTCACCTAGTCAGGAAGCTAACTATGGCTACACCTTC
>-|TRBV19|-|TRBJ2-1
CASSHLTYNEQFF
TGTGCCAGTAGTCACTTAACCTACAATGAGCAGTTCTTC
>TRBD1|TRBV2|-|TRBJ2-7
CASSGRGQGVTYEQYF
TGTGCCAGCAGTGGTAGGGGACAGGGGGTAACCTACGAGCAGTACTTC
>-|TRBV6-6|-|TRBJ2-5
CASGRGAWETQYF
TGTGCCAGCGGTCGGGGGGCATGGGAGACCCAGTACTTC
>TRBD2|TRBV7-9|-|TRBJ2-1
CASSWGLAGTNEQFF
TGTGCCAGCAGCTGGGGACTAGCGGGGACCAATGAGCAGTTCTTC
>-|TRBV5-1|-|TRBJ2-7
CASSLAPDSYEQYF
TGCGCCAGCAGCTTGGCACCCGATTCCTACGAGCAGTACTTC
>-|TRBV12-2|-|TRBJ2-7
CASRLEDSPLPKTDEQYF
TGTGCAAGTCGCTTAGAAGACAGCCCGCTCCCTAAAACTGATGAGCAGTACTTC
>-|TRBV28|-|TRBJ2-3
CASSGPTGADTQYF
TGTGCCAGTTCGGGACCCACGGGGGCAGATACGCAGTATTTT
>-|TRBV7-2|-|TRBJ2-1
CASSLGYNEQFF
TGTGCCAGCAGCTTGGGTTACAATGAGCAGTTCTTC
>-|TRBV4-3|-|TRBJ2-7
CASSQAIRVEQYF
TGCGCCAGCAGCCAAGCTATTAGAGTTGAGCAGTACTTC
>-|TRBV6-6|-|TRBJ1-1
CASSLVVENTEAFF
TGTGCCAGCAGTTTGGTGGTGGAGAACACTGAAGCTTTCTTT
>TRBD1|TRBV28|-|TRBJ2-2
CASRRGGAFKPTGELFF
TGTGCCAGCAGGAGAGGGGGCGCCTTCAAGCCCACCGGGGAGCTGTTTTTT
>-|TRBV18|few|TRBJ1-1
CASSRDTHTEAFF
TGTGCCAGCTCACGCGACACCCACACTGAAGCTTTCTTT
>-|TRBV29-1|-|TRBJ2-7
CSVEPLEGVGHF
TGCAGCGTTGAGCCCTTAGAGGGGGTAGGACACTTC
>-|TRBV5-1|-|TRBJ1-3
CASSFPTRIKPPGNTIYF
TGCGCCAGCAGCTTCCCGACACGAATAAAACCCCCTGGAAACACCATATATTTT
>-|TRBV7-9|-|TRBJ2-3
CASSLDPTSEADTQYF
TGTGCCAGCAGCTTAGACCCCACAAGTGAGGCAGATACGCAGTATTTT
>TRBD1|TRBV28|-|TRBJ2-3
CASSLPRTGGSPTDTQYF
TGTGCCAGCAGTCTCCCCCGGACAGGGGGCTCCCCCACAGATACGCAGTATTTT
>-|TRBV7-2|-|TRBJ2-7
CASRIASSYEQYF
TGTGCCAGCAGGATCGCTAGCTCCTACGAGCAGTACTTC
>-|TRBV5-5|-|TRBJ2-7
CASSRETYEQYF
TGTGCCAGCAGCCGCGAGACCTACGAGCAGTACTTC
>TRBD1|TRBV7-2|once|TRBJ1-4
CASSNRGWSEKLFF
TGTGCCAGCAGCAACAGGGGTTGGAGTGAAAAACTGTTTTTT
>-|TRBV4-1|few|TRBJ1-5
CASSQAGGGGWEPQHF
TGCGCCAGCAGCCAAGCGGGAGGGGGAGGTTGGGAGCCCCAGCATTTT
>TRBD1|TRBV29-1|once|TRBJ1-4
CSVAGTAHNEKLFF
TGCAGCGTAGCTGGGACAGCTCATAATGAAAAACTGTTTTTT
>TRBD1|TRBV28|-|TRBJ1-1
CASSLYRGRNTEAFF
TGTGCCAGCAGTTTATACAGGGGAAGGAACACTGAAGCTTTCTTT
>-|TRBV2|-|TRBJ1-3
CASERAGNTIYF
TGTGCCAGCGAGAGGGCTGGAAACACCATATATTTT
>TRBD2|TRBV15|-|TRBJ2-1
CATSRAKLAGGSNEQFF
TGTGCCACCAGCAGGGCGAAACTAGCGGGAGGCAGCAATGAGCAGTTCTTC
>TRBD1|TRBV18|-|TRBJ1-2
CASSETGGNGYTF
TGTGCCAGCTCAGAGACAGGGGGGAATGGCTACACCTTC
>TRBD1|TRBV10-2|-|TRBJ1-2
CASSADRGTGYTF
TGCGCCAGCAGTGCTGACAGGGGTACTGGCTACACCTTC
>TRBD1|TRBV7-6|-|TRBJ1-1
CASSLVDRVRYTEAFF
TGTGCCAGCAGCTTAGTAGACAGGGTAAGGTACACTGAAGCTTTCTTT
>TRBD1|TRBV4-1|-|TRBJ2-5
CASREGTGQETQYF
TGCGCCAGCAGGGAAGGGACAGGCCAAGAGACCCAGTACTTC
>TRBD1|TRBV10-3|-|TRBJ2-7
CAISESGTGGGEQYF
TGTGCCATCAGTGAGTCGGGGACAGGGGGCGGCGAGCAGTACTTC
>-|TRBV7-9|-|TRBJ1-1
CASSSFRGRPEAFF
TGTGCCAGCAGCTCTTTTCGGGGGCGGCCTGAAGCTTTCTTT
>-|TRBV6-1|-|TRBJ2-7
CASSDEGQTYEQYF
TGTGCCAGCAGTGATGAAGGACAAACCTACGAGCAGTACTTC
>-|TRBV27|-|TRBJ2-6
CASSSGANVLTF
TGTGCCAGCAGTTCTGGGGCCAACGTCCTGACTTTC
>-|TRBV19|-|TRBJ2-7
CASSIRESLGYEQYF
TGTGCCAGTAGTATAAGAGAGTCCTTAGGCTACGAGCAGTACTTC
>-|TRBV19|-|TRBJ2-4
CASSIAEGGINLAKSIQYF
TGTGCCAGTAGTATAGCCGAGGGGGGAATTAACCTAGCCAAAAGCATTCAGTACTTC
>-|TRBV4-3|once|TRBJ2-5
CASSQGEGTQYF
TGCGCCAGCAGCCAAGGAGAAGGGACCCAGTACTTC
>-|TRBV11-1|-|TRBJ2-4
CASSNGIGKNIQYF
TGTGCCAGCAGCAACGGGATTGGCAAAAACATTCAGTACTTC
>-|TRBV4-1|-|TRBJ2-7
CASSQDGSPYSYEQYF
TGCGCCAGCAGCCAAGATGGCTCCCCATATTCCTACGAGCAGTACTTC
>TRBD1|TRBV25-1|once|TRBJ1-1
CASTLQGAGTEAFF
TGTGCCAGCACCCTGCAGGGGGCTGGCACTGAAGCTTTCTTT
>-|TRBV6-5|-|TRBJ2-5
CASSYVGGETQYF
TGTGCCAGCAGTTACGTCGGAGGGGAGACCCAGTACTTC
>-|TRBV11-3|-|TRBJ2-5
CASSLGVAGGQETQYF
TGTGCCAGCAGCTTAGGCGTGGCAGGGGGGCAAGAGACCCAGTACTTC
>TRBD2|TRBV4-3|-|TRBJ2-1
CASSQDSDGLAGNNEQFF
TGCGCCAGCAGCCAGGACTCCGATGGGCTAGCGGGTAACAATGAGCAGTTCTTC
>-|TRBV5-3|few|TRBJ1-5
CARTLGGCNQPQHF
TGTGCCAGAACCCTTGGTGGGTGCAATCAGCCCCAGCATTTT
>-|TRBV6-5|-|TRBJ2-3
CASSGDTQYF
TGTGCCAGCAGTGGAGATACGCAGTATTTT
>-|TRBV15|-|TRBJ2-6
CATSTAASANVLTF
TGTGCCACCAGCACGGCCGCGTCGGCCAACGTCCTGACTTTC
>-|TRBV7-3|-|TRBJ2-5
CASSPTLQETQYF
TGTGCCAGCAGCCCGACACTCCAAGAGACCCAGTACTTC
>TRBD1|TRBV11-2|-|TRBJ1-2
CASSRDRERVPYGYTF
TGTGCCAGCAGCCGGGACAGGGAGAGGGTTCCCTATGGCTACACCTTC
>-|TRBV27|-|TRBJ2-7
CASSLRSAPRDEQYF
TGTGCCAGCAGTTTAAGGTCAGCACCTAGGGACGAGCAGTACTTC
>-|TRBV12-2|-|TRBJ2-3
CASRLSLAGGFTDTQYF
TGTGCAAGTCGCTTAAGCCTAGCGGGAGGATTCACAGATACGCAGTATTTT
>-|TRBV19|-|TRBJ1-2
CASSTSGRVGGYTF
TGTGCCAGTAGTACTAGCGGACGGGTTGGCGGCTACACCTTC
>TRBD2|TRBV15|once|TRBJ2-7
CATSSTKRGTSGSYEQYF
TGTGCCACCAGCAGTACTAAACGGGGGACTAGCGGCTCCTACGAGCAGTACTTC
>TRBD1|TRBV7-9|-|TRBJ2-7
CASSLGTGQGAGTYEQYF
TGTGCCAGCAGCTTAGGCACCGGACAGGGGGCGGGGACCTACGAGCAGTACTTC